This entry is about one TCR beta chain. Looked up from germline, CDR1 is MNHNS and CDR2 is SASEGT. V was clipped by 4 bases and J by 0 bases, with 19 bases between them. The CDR3 is made up of 18 amino acids. This sample is part of a study of blood T cell repertoires in COVID-19. Study-wide context: Sites in the United States, Italy and Spain provided acute and convalescent COVID-19 samples. T cells, B-cell-depleted T cells, or PBMCs provided the cDNA or gDNA that served as material.

Assay: immunoSEQ multiplex PCR; the TCRdb copy retains only in-frame clones and omits some. The sample includes under 250,000 clones, nearly 90% of them seen just once. The chain joins TRBV6-1 to TRBJ1-3, with D possibly matching TRBD1 (6 bases). The receptor was isolated from a young man with active or convalescent COVID-19. Source material: peripheral blood. CDR3 DNA sequence: TGTGCCAGCAGTGCCCCCGGGGGGCGCTATCTCTCTGGAAACACCATATATTTT. This sequence encodes CASSAPGGRYLSGNTIYF.